This T cell receptor (beta chain) originates from a study of Tregs in tolerant kidney transplant recipients. The germline gives CDR1 SGHTA, CDR2 FQGNSA. There are 14 residues in the CDR3. The V and J ends lost 1 base and 2 bases, in that order; junction bases with no gene match: 1. Clones were sequenced by immunoSEQ multiplex PCR, and TCRdb holds only the in-frame ones, with some missing. The sample shows approximately 60,000 clones, around 87% of them seen only once. Related graft donors supplied nonmyeloablative bone marrow transplants, and mixed chimerism was transient. Sequencing was performed on CD4+ T cells from blood (PBMCs), taken 6 months after the transplant. The sequence was obtained from a human patient who received a combined kidney and bone marrow transplant. The T cells may partly be graft donor cells. The chain carries TRBV7-2 and TRBJ2-7, with 8 bases that match TRBD1. CDR3 sequence reads: CASSLEQGAYEQYF. The DNA of the CDR3 is TGTGCCAGCAGCTTAGAACAGGGGGCCTACGAGCAGTACTTC.